The 22 T cell receptor beta chains reported below all come from one sample, sequenced in a study of tumor and adjacent non-tumor tissue in lung cancer. No cell sorting was done before RNA was extracted from the tissue. Distant lung tissue was collected more than 3 cm away from the tumor edge. A modified ARM-PCR protocol with three rounds of nested PCR amplified TCRbeta. TCRdb fed the multiplex PCR reads into MiXCR, producing one record per CDR3 protein. The top ten clones hold under 20% of a sample with over 100,000 distinct CDR3 sequences, 50% to 70% of them seen once. Sequencing used distant non-tumor lung tissue. Receptors originate from a man in his 60s with non-small cell lung cancer.

Details on this clonotype: A much larger clone sits a single nucleotide away, making a read error possible. As DNA, the CDR3 is TGTGTCAGCAGCGTAGAGGTTAGCAAAAACATTCAGTACTTC. Its protein product is CVSSVEVSKNIQYF. The chain links TRBV6-2 or TRBV6-3 to TRBJ2-4; the D is unclear. CDR1 is MNHEY and CDR2 is SVGEGT in the germline V gene. This CDR3 contains 14 residues.

Note on this clonotype: A junction boundary mismatches the germline segment, possibly from a read error. The V call is TRBV6-5, the J call TRBJ1-2; D call uncertain. The CDR3 totals 15 residues. The germline V gene encodes CDR1 MNHEY and CDR2 SVGAGI. Here the CDR3 reads CTSSYTGGHGDGYTF. CDR3 bases: TGTACCAGCAGTTACACCGGCGGCCATGGGGATGGCTACACCTTC.

V gene TRBV20-1 combines with J gene TRBJ2-1; TRBD2 aligns across 9 bases. With V trimmed by 0 bases and J by 7 bases, 10 bases remained unmatched. CDR3 length equals 16 residues. Per germline, CDR1 DFQATT and CDR2 SNEGSKA (reference sequence). The chain's CDR3 is CSARDVTSGGRNEQFF. The DNA of the CDR3 is TGCAGTGCTAGAGATGTGACTAGCGGAGGGAGGAATGAGCAGTTCTTC.

To note about this clonotype: Relative to the germline gene, one junction end is altered; a read error may explain this. The chain couples TRBV4-3 to TRBJ1-5; possible D gene TRBD1, 5 bases. The CDR3 runs to 14 residues. Looked up from germline, CDR1 is LGHNA and CDR2 is YSLEER. CDR3 DNA sequence: TGCGCCAGCAGCCTGGGACGGGGTGATCAGTCCCAGCATTTT. Translating gives CASSLGRGDQSQHF.

This clonotype was found many times. This chain links TRBV12-5 with TRBJ2-3; 12 bases agree with TRBD2. CDR3 size: 18 residues. Germline-derived CDR1 and CDR2 are LGHNT and FRNRAP. The J segment lost 0 bases and the V segment lost 5 bases, leaving 9 bases of the junction unmatched. The CDR3 reads CASGQPGLAGTSTDTQYF. The CDR3 nucleotides read TGTGCTAGTGGTCAACCGGGACTAGCGGGCACTAGCACAGATACGCAGTATTTT.

On this clonotype: Given a much more abundant clone one base away, this may be a read error. The CDR3 spells CASRGTSGAQGTQYF. CDR3 in DNA: TGTGCCAGTCGGGGGACTAGCGGGGCCCAAGGGACCCAGTACTTC. The genes are TRBV7-8 and TRBJ2-5; 13 nucleotides match TRBD2. CDR3 length: 15 amino acids. CDR1 and CDR2 from the germline V gene are SGHVS and FQNEAQ. Drawing the rest from reference TRBV7-8 and TRBJ2-5, the complete variable domain is GAGVSQSPRYKVAKRGQDVALRCDPISGHVSLFWYQQALGQGPEFLTYFQNEAQLDKSGLPSDRFFAERPEGSVSTLKIQRTQQEDSAVYLCASRGTSGAQGTQYFGPGTRLLVL.

This clonotype showed up just once. A read error is possible here, since a much larger clone lies one base away. V gene TRBV7-8 combines with J gene TRBJ2-7, with 8 bases that match TRBD1. The CDR3 loop spans 17 amino acids. Germline values: CDR1 SGHVS, CDR2 FQNEAQ. The CDR3: CASSLARGQGRAYVQYF. CDR3 bases: TGTGCCAGCAGCTTAGCTAGAGGACAGGGAAGGGCCTACGTGCAGTACTTC.

This clonotype has a single count. The rearrangement links TRBV5-1 to TRBJ1-1; the D is unclear. This CDR3 has 15 amino acids. Germline V gives CDR1 SGHRS, CDR2 YFSETQ. CDR3 sequence (DNA): TGCGTCAACAGCTTGGCCGTGTCAGGGAACACTGAAGCTTTCTTT. It specifies CVNSLAVSGNTEAFF.

V and J are TRBV13 and TRBJ2-2; 10 nucleotides match TRBD2. Losses at the gene ends were 7 bases for V and 2 bases for J; bases not matched to a gene: 7. Per germline, CDR1 PRHDT and CDR2 FYEKMQ (reference sequence). There are 16 residues in the CDR3. CDR3 residues: CASIPRTSGNTGELFF. DNA of the CDR3: TGTGCCAGCATCCCCAGGACTAGCGGAAACACCGGGGAGCTGTTTTTT.

About this clonotype: The CDR3 does not close with the conserved phenylalanine or tryptophan, likely indicating a read error. No DNA is shown, since the ends of the CDR3 on it are uncertain; the CDR3 is the one TCRdb lists. V is TRBV6-5 and J is TRBJ1-2; the table's D call, TRBD1, has no DNA check behind it. The CDR3 length equals 14 residues, ends included. Looked up from germline, CDR1 is MNHEY and CDR2 is SVGAGI. The CDR3 sequence is CASSLGQGSVGHTL.

A word on this clonotype: This clone may be a read error of a much larger clone one base away. This sequence joins TRBV7-8 and TRBJ2-5; TRBD2 matches at 10 bases. Germline lookup yields CDR1 SGHVS and CDR2 FQNEAQ. The CDR3 has 16 amino acids. This chain's CDR3 is CVSSPSGGVYQETQYF. The CDR3 DNA follows: TGTGTCAGCAGCCCTAGCGGGGGTGTGTACCAAGAGACCCAGTACTTC.

As to this clonotype: At one boundary the junction diverges from the germline segment, which might be a read error. The chain employs TRBV4-1 and TRBJ1-2, with D uncertain. The CDR3 is 14 amino acids. The germline gives CDR1 MGHRA, CDR2 YSYEKL. This CDR3 reads CSSSQDGRIYGYTF. CDR3 DNA: TGCTCCAGCAGCCAAGATGGTAGGATATATGGCTACACCTTC.

The J gene is TRBJ2-7, the V gene TRBV11-3; TRBD2 agrees at 9 bases. Germline V gene data show CDR1 as SGHNT and CDR2 as YENEEA. With V trimmed by 7 bases and J by 0 bases, 16 bases remained unmatched. The CDR3 covers 18 residues. The CDR3 bases are TGTGCCAGCATTTTAGTCAGAGCGGGAGGACTGGGCTCCTACGAGCAGTACTTC. This gives the protein CASILVRAGGLGSYEQYF.

Note on this clonotype: Mismatch with germline at one junction end may stem from a read error. J is TRBJ1-1 and V is TRBV11-1; D is uncertain. The germline gives CDR1 SGHAT, CDR2 FQDESV (reference sequence). The CDR3 is 14 residues long. CDR3 in amino acids: CASSLSAGETEASF. In DNA, the CDR3 is TGTGCCAGTAGCTTATCGGCGGGTGAGACTGAAGCTTCCTTT.

This clonotype was counted many times. The chain has TRBV10-1 and TRBJ2-7; D tentatively reads TRBD1 or TRBD2 (6 bases each). Germline CDR1 reads WNHNN; CDR2 reads SYGVQD (reference sequence). V was pared by 0 bases and J by 6 bases, with 18 bases between. CDR3 length: 16 residues. The DNA for the CDR3 is TGCGCCAGCAGTGAGTCCTCGTGGGGGGCACCTTTCGAGCAGTACTTC. Its protein is CASSESSWGAPFEQYF.

With respect to this clonotype: Mismatch with germline at one junction end may stem from a read error. The chain employs TRBV29-1 and TRBJ2-2; perhaps TRBD2 as D (7 bases). CDR1 is SQVTM and CDR2 is ANQGSEA in the germline V gene. CDR3 size: 16 residues. Written as DNA, the CDR3 is TGTAGCGCTAGGGGGGGGGCAGGGTCGAACACCGGGGAGCTGTTTTTT. Translation: CSARGGAGSNTGELFF.

About this clonotype itself: This may be a read error: a much more frequent sequence differs by one nucleotide. The genes are TRBV12-5 and TRBJ2-1; no definite D call. The CDR3 spans 16 residues. Trimming removed 2 bases from V and 0 bases from J, with 11 bases in between. Germline V gives CDR1 LGHNT, CDR2 FRNRAP. The CDR3: CASGLILASSYNEQFF. Written as DNA, the CDR3 is TGTGCTAGTGGTTTGATACTGGCAAGCTCCTACAATGAGCAGTTCTTC.

This clonotype has ten or more counts. This chain links TRBV6-1 with TRBJ2-6; D is unresolved. Germline V lookup: CDR1 MNHNS, CDR2 SASEGT. The CDR3 is made up of 15 amino acids. Trimming left V 7 bases short and J 0 bases short, with 10 bases between. The CDR3 spells CASNDRSSGANVLTF. CDR3 nucleotide sequence: TGTGCCAGCAACGATCGATCCTCTGGGGCCAACGTCCTGACTTTC.

A remark on this clonotype: The conserved final phenylalanine or tryptophan is absent from the CDR3, which likely points to a read error. The chain couples TRBV6-8 to TRBJ1-1; D call uncertain. The CDR3 sequence is 14 residues long. Germline V gene data show CDR1 as MNHGY and CDR2 as SAAAGT. The CDR3 coding sequence is TGTGCCGGCAGTTATCAGGAAGGGAACACTGAAGCTTTCTAT. Its protein is CAGSYQEGNTEAFY.

As regards this clonotype: This may arise from a read error, as a much more abundant clone is one base away. The V and J genes are TRBV6-6 and TRBJ2-3; the D is unclear. Trimming removed 2 bases from V and 1 base from J, with 7 bases in between. Germline CDR1 is MNHNY and CDR2 is SVGAGI (reference sequence). The CDR3 covers 14 residues. This chain's CDR3 is CASSYNPGTDTQYF. The CDR3 nucleotides read TGTGCCAGCAGTTACAATCCCGGCACAGATACGCAGTATTTT.

Note on this clonotype: A read error is possible here, since a much larger clone lies one base away. The V and J genes are TRBV6-1 and TRBJ1-2, with D possibly matching TRBD1 (5 bases). From germline, CDR1 is MNHNS and CDR2 SASEGT. The CDR3 has 15 amino acids. DNA for the CDR3: TGTGTCAGCAACCATGCGGGACTCCTTAACTATGGCTACACCTTC. Translated, it gives CVSNHAGLLNYGYTF.

As concerns this clonotype: The CDR3 ends on some other residue instead of the conserved phenylalanine or tryptophan, so this is likely a read error. The chain has TRBV6-6 and TRBJ2-2, with TRBD1 matching 8 bases. CDR1 is MNHNY and CDR2 is SVGAGI in the germline V gene (reference sequence). The CDR3 is 19 residues long. The junction had 19 bases not matched to a gene; V was cut back by 10 bases and J by 0 bases. The CDR3 DNA follows: TGTGCCAACAGACACCGTGGACAGGGCGTAGGCACGAACACCGGGGAGCTGTTTTCT. Protein sequence: CANRHRGQGVGTNTGELFS.